The rows below give T cell receptor beta chains drawn from one sample of a study of cytomegalovirus exposure and HLA in healthy donors. Method: immunoSEQ multiplex PCR; TCRdb's copy keeps in-frame clones and lacks some. The record lists approximately 40,000 clones, of which the ten most abundant hold under 2%. Sample: PBMCs. These receptors were taken from a woman aged 25 to 39 in good health and CMV-seronegative. The CDR3 runs from the conserved cysteine through the conserved F or W. D genes are given only for firm matches. Clone size, where shown, is once, few, many, or a class for clones that have expanded.

TGTGCCAGCAGCTTACGGGGAAATTACGAGCAGTACTTC,CASSLRGNYEQYF,.,TRBV13,.,TRBJ2-7
TGTGCCAGCAGTTTAGCTACAGTCACTGAAGCTTTCTTT,CASSLATVTEAFF,.,TRBV28,.,TRBJ1-1
TGTGCCTGGAGTAGAGGACACAGCACAGATACGCAGTATTTT,CAWSRGHSTDTQYF,.,TRBV30,.,TRBJ2-3
TGTGCCAGTAGCGGTGGTAGCGGGGGGTACGAGCAGTACTTC,CASSGGSGGYEQYF,.,TRBV19,TRBD2,TRBJ2-7
TGTGCCAGCAGTTACGGACAGCCCAGAACCCAAGAGACCCAGTACTTC,CASSYGQPRTQETQYF,.,TRBV6-5,.,TRBJ2-5
TGTGCCAGCAGTCGTTCAACAGCTTTGAACACTGAAGCTTTCTTT,CASSRSTALNTEAFF,.,TRBV6-5,.,TRBJ1-1
TGTGCCTGGAGTGATCGGGGGGGGGCTGAAGCTTTCTTT,CAWSDRGGAEAFF,.,TRBV30,.,TRBJ1-1
TGCGCCAGCAGCCAAACAGCGGGAGGGCCCAATGAGCAGTTCTTC,CASSQTAGGPNEQFF,.,TRBV4-1,TRBD2,TRBJ2-1
TGTGCCAGCAACGGACAGGCGAACACTGAAGCTTTCTTT,CASNGQANTEAFF,.,TRBV11-3,TRBD1,TRBJ1-1
TGCGCCAGCAGCCTAAGCGGATCTACCTACGAGCAGTACTTC,CASSLSGSTYEQYF,.,TRBV4-1,.,TRBJ2-7
TGCGCCAGCAGCCAAGGACTAGCGGGGAGCTACGAGCAGTACTTC,CASSQGLAGSYEQYF,.,TRBV5-1,TRBD2,TRBJ2-7
TGTGCCAGCAGTTTCCGCGGGAGATCCGACAATGAGCAGTTCTTC,CASSFRGRSDNEQFF,.,TRBV27,TRBD2,TRBJ2-1
TGCAGTGCTAGAAGGGGGCAGCCCCAGCATTTT,CSARRGQPQHF,.,TRBV20-1,.,TRBJ1-5
TGTGCCAGCAGCGCGGGACAGGGCTCGGGCGAGCAGTACTTC,CASSAGQGSGEQYF,.,TRBV9,TRBD1,TRBJ2-7
TGTGCCAGCAGTTTAATGGGACTAGGGCCGGGGAATGAGCAGTTCTTC,CASSLMGLGPGNEQFF,medium-sized,TRBV27,TRBD2,TRBJ2-1
TGCGCCAGCAGCTCCACAGGGCATACGCAGTATTTT,CASSSTGHTQYF,.,TRBV5-1,.,TRBJ2-3
TGTGCCAGCAGTTTCCTAGCGGGAGGGCCAGAAGGGGAGCTGTTTTTT,CASSFLAGGPEGELFF,.,TRBV5-6,TRBD2,TRBJ2-2
TGTGCCAGCAGCTTACCAACCCCTTGGCGTCGGGGACTAACAGATACGCAGTATTTT,CASSLPTPWRRGLTDTQYF,.,TRBV7-9,TRBD2,TRBJ2-3
TGCGCCAGCAGCTTGTCTTTTGCCCGACCAGGGACAGGGGGTTCCGGGGAGCTGTTTTTT,CASSLSFARPGTGGSGELFF,.,TRBV5-1,TRBD1,TRBJ2-2
TGTGCCAGCAGCCCGGGACTCCCCGGCGACGAGCAGTACTTC,CASSPGLPGDEQYF,.,TRBV14,.,TRBJ2-7
TGCGCCAGCTCGGGAGGCGGGGGGAACACTGAAGCTTTCTTT,CASSGGGGNTEAFF,.,TRBV5-1,.,TRBJ1-1
TGTGCCAGCAGCGAACAGGGTGGGCAGTACTTC,CASSEQGGQYF,.,TRBV11-3,.,TRBJ2-7
TGTGCCAGCTCACCCCAGAAGGGGGCCGGGCAGCCCCAGCATTTT,CASSPQKGAGQPQHF,.,TRBV18,TRBD1,TRBJ1-5
TGTGCCAGTAGTGATCCGGGACAGGGGCGCAATCAGCCCCAGCATTTT,CASSDPGQGRNQPQHF,.,TRBV19,TRBD1,TRBJ1-5
TGTGCCAGTAGTATGCGCAGGGAACATGGCTACACCTTC,CASSMRREHGYTF,.,TRBV19,.,TRBJ1-2
TGCGCCAGCAAGCGGGAGGGAGAGACCCAGTACTTC,CASKREGETQYF,.,TRBV5-1,TRBD2,TRBJ2-5
TGTGCCAGCAGCGATAGCTTTGAGCAGTTCTTC,CASSDSFEQFF,.,TRBV9,.,TRBJ2-1
TGTGCCTTAATCCACAGGGGGGTGAACGAGCAGTACTTC,CALIHRGVNEQYF,.,TRBV30,TRBD1,TRBJ2-7
TGTGCCTGGACCTCGGGACTAGGGGGGGATACGCAGTATTTT,CAWTSGLGGDTQYF,.,TRBV30,TRBD2,TRBJ2-3
TGTGCCAGCAGTATATCGTACCGCGACAATGAGCAGTTCTTC,CASSISYRDNEQFF,.,TRBV9,.,TRBJ2-1
TGTGCCAGCAGTGACAGGGTCGGCTACGAGCAGTACTTC,CASSDRVGYEQYF,.,TRBV6-1,.,TRBJ2-7
TGTGCCACCAGCAGAGACAGATATGAGCAGTTCTTC,CATSRDRYEQFF,.,TRBV15,.,TRBJ2-1
TGTGCCAGCAGCGAACCAGGAGGCGCCGATACGCAGTATTTT,CASSEPGGADTQYF,.,TRBV7-9,.,TRBJ2-3
TGCGCCAGCAGCACAGGGGCTGGAAACACCATATATTTT,CASSTGAGNTIYF,.,TRBV5-1,TRBD1,TRBJ1-3
TGTGCCAGCAGCCAAGATCGAGTTCGAGAGACCCAGTACTTC,CASSQDRVRETQYF,.,TRBV4-2,.,TRBJ2-5
TGTGCCAGCAGCTCACCAGGGAACACTGAAGCTTTCTTT,CASSSPGNTEAFF,.,TRBV7-9,.,TRBJ1-1
TGTGCCTGGAGTGGGACAGGGGCAGATACGCAGTATTTT,CAWSGTGADTQYF,.,TRBV30,TRBD1,TRBJ2-3
TGTGCCAGCAGCCCCGGAGACCCTTGGATAACAGATACGCAGTATTTT,CASSPGDPWITDTQYF,.,TRBV7-2,.,TRBJ2-3
TGTGCCAGCAGCTTAGGCCGACAGGGGGTCGTCGGTACGCAGTATTTT,CASSLGRQGVVGTQYF,.,TRBV13,TRBD1,TRBJ2-3
TGTGCCAGTAGTAAGGACTTCAGACCCGTTGGAGATAGCAATCAGCCCCAGCATTTT,CASSKDFRPVGDSNQPQHF,.,TRBV19,.,TRBJ1-5
TGTGCCAGCAGTACACCTAGCGGGAGATCAGAGACCCAGTACTTC,CASSTPSGRSETQYF,.,TRBV28,TRBD2,TRBJ2-5
TGTGCCAGCAGTTCCACAGGGTTCAGAGGCTCTGGAAACACCATATATTTT,CASSSTGFRGSGNTIYF,.,TRBV28,.,TRBJ1-3
TGTGCCATCAGTGAGCCGGGGTCCGCAGATACGCAGTATTTT,CAISEPGSADTQYF,.,TRBV10-3,.,TRBJ2-3
TGTGCCAGCAGGATTGGGACAGGGGCCACCGGGGAGCTGTTTTTT,CASRIGTGATGELFF,.,TRBV5-6,TRBD1,TRBJ2-2
TGTGCCAGCCGAACGGGAAGGACGGAATACACCGGGGAGCTGTTTTTT,CASRTGRTEYTGELFF,.,TRBV19,.,TRBJ2-2
TGTGCCAGCAGCTTAGCGGGAACTAGCGAGACCCAGTACTTC,CASSLAGTSETQYF,.,TRBV7-6,.,TRBJ2-5
TGCAGCGTTGAAGACAGCGGGAGTACAGATACGCAGTATTTT,CSVEDSGSTDTQYF,.,TRBV29-1,TRBD2,TRBJ2-3
TGCAGCGTTAGACTAGAAACAGATACGCAGTATTTT,CSVRLETDTQYF,.,TRBV29-1,.,TRBJ2-3
TGCGCCAGCAGCTCAGGTATAGCGGGAGGGAGGGTTGCTGAGCAGTTCTTC,CASSSGIAGGRVAEQFF,.,TRBV5-1,TRBD2,TRBJ2-1
TGTGCCACCAGCATACGGACTAGCGCCAAGGAGCAGTTCTTC,CATSIRTSAKEQFF,.,TRBV15,TRBD2,TRBJ2-1
TGCAGCGTTAGGCGGTACCAAGAGACCCAGTACTTC,CSVRRYQETQYF,.,TRBV29-1,.,TRBJ2-5
TGCGCCAGCAGCCAACTAGCGGTCTCCGACAATGAGCAGTTCTTC,CASSQLAVSDNEQFF,.,TRBV4-1,TRBD2,TRBJ2-1
TGCGCCAGAAGCCTGGAGGGACATCTAGAGACCCAGTACTTC,CARSLEGHLETQYF,.,TRBV5-1,.,TRBJ2-5
TGCAGCGTCCGAAGAGCGGGCGCCTACAATGAGCAGTTCTTC,CSVRRAGAYNEQFF,.,TRBV29-1,.,TRBJ2-1
TGTGCCAGCAGCTGGGCGAAACAGGGGATACTGAACACTGAAGCTTTCTTT,CASSWAKQGILNTEAFF,.,TRBV11-2,TRBD1,TRBJ1-1
TGTGCCAGCAGCGTGCACCGGGACAGGGCTTGGGAGACCCAGTACTTC,CASSVHRDRAWETQYF,.,TRBV9,TRBD1,TRBJ2-5
TGCGCCAGCAGCCAAAAGGGGCTGGGGTCCGGAAACACCATATATTTT,CASSQKGLGSGNTIYF,.,TRBV4-1,.,TRBJ1-3
TGTGCCAGCAGCAGGACAGGGGCGGACACTGAAGCTTTCTTT,CASSRTGADTEAFF,.,TRBV6-5,TRBD1,TRBJ1-1
TGTGCCACCTCCCTTATTCCGTCGGGTGAGCAGTACTTC,CATSLIPSGEQYF,.,TRBV6-5,.,TRBJ2-7